The clone carrying this T cell receptor (beta chain) was observed at least ten times. This sample's time point: before trial treatment. Donors were treated with nivolumab, ipilimumab, aspirin, and low-dose cyclophosphamide and radiotherapy. The germline V gene encodes CDR1 LNHDA and CDR2 SQIVND (reference sequence). The V and J ends lost 6 bases and 0 bases respectively, with 12 bases between them. This CDR3 region has 15 residues. These data are taken from a study of low-dose radiotherapy and immunotherapy resistance in tumors. Study at large: Every day for four cycles from cycle 1 day 1, patients took 300 mg of oral aspirin.

Gene-specific TRAV and TRBV primers were used for first-strand cDNA, covering alpha and beta chains. The authors amplified TCRs for around 20 PCR cycles with a constant-region primer and a V-primer adapter. Through in vitro transcription, the mRNA that had been isolated was amplified. TCRdb independently ran MiXCR on the reads; one entry per CDR3 protein. Of under 90,000 distinct CDR3 sequences listed, 15% to 20% are singletons. The genes are TRBV19 and TRBJ1-5; D may be TRBD1 (5 bases). Specimen: PBMCs, collected before treatment. This receptor was identified in a male donor with prostate cancer. CDR3 loop: CASRTGTHSNQPQHF. The CDR3 DNA follows: TGTGCCAGTAGGACCGGGACTCATAGCAATCAGCCCCAGCATTTT.